A selection of T cell receptor beta chains follows, all from one sample in a study of blood T cells in healthy people across ages. TCRdb analysed the 5' RACE reads with MiXCR anew, one entry per CDR3 protein. The sample contains about 1 million distinct CDR3 sequences, 35% to 55% of which appear only once. Source material: blood. Every receptor here comes from an older woman in good health. Both conserved end residues are part of each CDR3. The D gene is left open where the match is weak. For some rows the clone size is stated as once, few or many, or as a class when expanded; others skip it.

v_call: TRBV2
d_call: TRBD1
clone_size: -
j_call: TRBJ2-1
cdr3_aa: CAIKPGQGPYNEQFF
cdr3_nt: TGTGCCATCAAACCGGGACAGGGTCCCTACAATGAGCAGTTCTTC

v_call: TRBV10-3
d_call: TRBD1
clone_size: -
j_call: TRBJ2-3
cdr3_aa: CAIGESRSPGGDEQYF
cdr3_nt: TGTGCCATCGGTGAGTCGAGGAGTCCAGGGGGCGATGAGCAGTATTTT

v_call: TRBV20-1
d_call: TRBD2
clone_size: few
j_call: TRBJ2-5
cdr3_aa: CSARDLTSGETQYF
cdr3_nt: TGCAGTGCTAGAGATCTGACTAGCGGAGAGACCCAGTACTTC

v_call: TRBV28
d_call: -
clone_size: -
j_call: TRBJ2-5
cdr3_aa: CASRSIQETQYF
cdr3_nt: TGTGCCAGCAGATCGATCCAAGAGACCCAGTACTTC

v_call: TRBV4-1
d_call: TRBD2
clone_size: -
j_call: TRBJ2-3
cdr3_aa: CASSQGGLAGPDTQYF
cdr3_nt: TGCGCCAGCAGCCAAGGCGGACTAGCGGGGCCGGATACGCAGTATTTT

v_call: TRBV15
d_call: TRBD2
clone_size: -
j_call: TRBJ2-3
cdr3_aa: CATSRKGLAGAVTQYF
cdr3_nt: TGTGCCACCAGCAGAAAGGGACTAGCGGGAGCAGTTACGCAGTATTTT

v_call: TRBV5-1
d_call: -
clone_size: -
j_call: TRBJ1-5
cdr3_aa: CASRLTGNSNQPQHF
cdr3_nt: TGCGCCAGCAGACTAACAGGGAATAGCAATCAGCCCCAGCATTTT

v_call: TRBV12-5
d_call: TRBD1
clone_size: -
j_call: TRBJ1-2
cdr3_aa: CASGLVLARQGVYMDGYTF
cdr3_nt: TGTGCTAGTGGTTTGGTTCTGGCCCGGCAGGGGGTGTACATGGATGGCTACACCTTC

v_call: TRBV20-1
d_call: -
clone_size: -
j_call: TRBJ2-4
cdr3_aa: CSARTAAKNIQYF
cdr3_nt: TGCAGTGCCAGGACGGCGGCCAAAAACATTCAGTACTTC

v_call: TRBV27
d_call: TRBD1
clone_size: -
j_call: TRBJ2-1
cdr3_aa: CASSSTVKSSGTGIGNEQFF
cdr3_nt: TGTGCCAGCAGTTCAACCGTAAAATCTTCCGGGACAGGGATTGGGAATGAGCAGTTCTTC

v_call: TRBV11-1
d_call: -
clone_size: once
j_call: TRBJ2-5
cdr3_aa: CASSFGRAGGETQYF
cdr3_nt: TGTGCCAGCAGCTTCGGTCGCGCAGGGGGGGAGACCCAGTACTTC

v_call: TRBV29-1
d_call: TRBD2
clone_size: -
j_call: TRBJ2-5
cdr3_aa: CSVDRGGVTYF
cdr3_nt: TGCAGCGTTGATCGGGGGGGAGTCACGTACTTC

v_call: TRBV7-8
d_call: -
clone_size: -
j_call: TRBJ2-1
cdr3_aa: CASSSVAGLGVNEQFF
cdr3_nt: TGTGCCAGCAGCTCCGTTGCGGGACTGGGAGTTAATGAGCAGTTCTTC

v_call: TRBV4-2
d_call: TRBD2
clone_size: -
j_call: TRBJ2-3
cdr3_aa: CASSPLTSGEVVTDTQYF
cdr3_nt: TGTGCCAGCAGCCCGTTGACTAGCGGGGAGGTCGTAACAGATACGCAGTATTTT

v_call: TRBV12-3/TRBV12-4
d_call: TRBD1
clone_size: many
j_call: TRBJ2-7
cdr3_aa: CASSFFKPFNWDRSSYEQYF
cdr3_nt: TGTGCCAGCAGTTTTTTCAAGCCATTCAACTGGGACAGAAGCTCCTACGAGCAGTACTTC

v_call: TRBV6-1
d_call: -
clone_size: few
j_call: TRBJ2-5
cdr3_aa: CASSVVPGPQETQYF
cdr3_nt: TGTGCCAGCAGTGTAGTCCCGGGACCCCAAGAGACCCAGTACTTC

v_call: TRBV29-1
d_call: TRBD1
clone_size: -
j_call: TRBJ1-4
cdr3_aa: CSVGQGTVATNEKLFF
cdr3_nt: TGCAGCGTTGGACAGGGTACGGTTGCAACTAATGAAAAACTGTTTTTT

v_call: TRBV2
d_call: -
clone_size: many
j_call: TRBJ2-3
cdr3_aa: CATHGGGDTQYF
cdr3_nt: TGTGCCACCCACGGCGGAGGGGATACGCAGTATTTT

v_call: TRBV10-3
d_call: TRBD1
clone_size: few
j_call: TRBJ1-4
cdr3_aa: CAISPVQGEGEKLFF
cdr3_nt: TGTGCCATCAGTCCAGTACAGGGGGAAGGTGAAAAACTGTTTTTT

v_call: TRBV20-1
d_call: TRBD2
clone_size: -
j_call: TRBJ2-7
cdr3_aa: CSARPGTSGSRHEQYF
cdr3_nt: TGCAGTGCTAGACCGGGGACTAGCGGGAGTCGCCACGAGCAGTACTTC

v_call: TRBV20-1
d_call: -
clone_size: -
j_call: TRBJ2-5
cdr3_aa: CSASTGSWGETQYF
cdr3_nt: TGCAGTGCTAGCACAGGCTCCTGGGGGGAGACCCAGTACTTC

v_call: TRBV27
d_call: TRBD2
clone_size: -
j_call: TRBJ2-1
cdr3_aa: CASKGLGFYEQFF
cdr3_nt: TGTGCCAGCAAGGGACTAGGTTTCTATGAGCAGTTCTTC

v_call: TRBV20-1
d_call: -
clone_size: -
j_call: TRBJ2-5
cdr3_aa: CSARAGRGSQETQYF
cdr3_nt: TGCAGTGCTAGGGCGGGGCGGGGTAGCCAAGAGACCCAGTACTTC

v_call: TRBV2
d_call: -
clone_size: -
j_call: TRBJ2-3
cdr3_aa: CASREQGLSTDTQYF
cdr3_nt: TGTGCCAGCAGGGAACAGGGCCTCTCCACAGATACGCAGTATTTT

v_call: TRBV29-1
d_call: TRBD1
clone_size: -
j_call: TRBJ2-6
cdr3_aa: CSVAGTVSSGANVLTF
cdr3_nt: TGCAGCGTTGCCGGGACAGTGAGCTCTGGGGCCAACGTCCTGACTTTC

v_call: TRBV20-1
d_call: -
clone_size: -
j_call: TRBJ1-2
cdr3_aa: CSAGGAEGYTF
cdr3_nt: TGCAGTGCTGGGGGTGCAGAAGGCTACACCTTC

v_call: TRBV20-1
d_call: -
clone_size: -
j_call: TRBJ1-5
cdr3_aa: CSAKTGISQPQHF
cdr3_nt: TGCAGTGCTAAAACAGGGATCAGTCAGCCCCAGCATTTT

v_call: TRBV6-1
d_call: -
clone_size: -
j_call: TRBJ2-1
cdr3_aa: CASSIRTREKRFGYNEQFF
cdr3_nt: TGTGCCAGCAGTATCCGGACACGGGAAAAGAGGTTTGGGTATAATGAGCAGTTCTTC

v_call: TRBV10-2
d_call: -
clone_size: few
j_call: TRBJ2-5
cdr3_aa: CASSELVEETQYF
cdr3_nt: TGCGCCAGCAGTGAGTTGGTGGAAGAGACCCAGTACTTC

v_call: TRBV4-1
d_call: -
clone_size: few
j_call: TRBJ2-7
cdr3_aa: CASSQDGDTTYEQYF
cdr3_nt: TGCGCCAGCAGCCAAGATGGGGACACAACCTACGAGCAGTACTTC

v_call: TRBV4-1
d_call: -
clone_size: few
j_call: TRBJ2-5
cdr3_aa: CASSPTQGHQETQYF
cdr3_nt: TGCGCCAGCAGCCCAACCCAAGGACACCAAGAGACCCAGTACTTC

v_call: TRBV20-1
d_call: TRBD2
clone_size: -
j_call: TRBJ2-7
cdr3_aa: CSARPLGRAGYNEQYF
cdr3_nt: TGCAGTGCTAGACCTCTTGGGAGGGCCGGGTACAATGAGCAGTACTTC

v_call: TRBV9
d_call: -
clone_size: -
j_call: TRBJ1-1
cdr3_aa: CASSVEGMNTEAFF
cdr3_nt: TGTGCCAGCAGCGTAGAGGGAATGAACACTGAAGCTTTCTTT

v_call: TRBV5-1
d_call: -
clone_size: -
j_call: TRBJ1-2
cdr3_aa: CARTPGTDYGYTF
cdr3_nt: TGCGCCCGCACCCCGGGGACGGACTATGGCTACACCTTC

v_call: TRBV3-1
d_call: TRBD1
clone_size: -
j_call: TRBJ1-5
cdr3_aa: CASSQSRQGGWVINQPQHF
cdr3_nt: TGTGCCAGCAGCCAATCCCGACAGGGTGGTTGGGTGATCAATCAGCCCCAGCATTTT

v_call: TRBV7-8
d_call: -
clone_size: few
j_call: TRBJ2-3
cdr3_aa: CASSQLGDTDTQYF
cdr3_nt: TGTGCCAGCAGCCAGCTCGGGGACACAGATACGCAGTATTTT

v_call: TRBV20-1
d_call: TRBD2
clone_size: -
j_call: TRBJ2-5
cdr3_aa: CSASRPSGNQETQYF
cdr3_nt: TGCAGTGCTAGTAGACCTAGCGGGAACCAAGAGACCCAGTACTTC

v_call: TRBV5-5
d_call: TRBD2
clone_size: -
j_call: TRBJ2-5
cdr3_aa: CASSLALAEGTQYF
cdr3_nt: TGTGCCAGCAGCTTGGCGCTAGCGGAAGGGACCCAGTACTTC

v_call: TRBV10-3
d_call: -
clone_size: few
j_call: TRBJ2-5
cdr3_aa: CAISESLAGETQYF
cdr3_nt: TGTGCCATCAGTGAGTCTTTAGCAGGGGAGACCCAGTACTTC

v_call: TRBV20-1
d_call: -
clone_size: few
j_call: TRBJ2-7
cdr3_aa: CSARDVSRDGSYEQYF
cdr3_nt: TGCAGTGCTAGAGATGTGTCTCGGGACGGCTCCTACGAGCAGTACTTC

v_call: TRBV20-1
d_call: TRBD2
clone_size: few
j_call: TRBJ2-5
cdr3_aa: CSARLAGQETQYF
cdr3_nt: TGCAGTGCTAGACTAGCGGGCCAAGAGACCCAGTACTTC

v_call: TRBV6-5
d_call: TRBD1
clone_size: -
j_call: TRBJ2-5
cdr3_aa: CASRELQGAGETQYF
cdr3_nt: TGTGCCAGCAGAGAACTACAGGGGGCCGGGGAGACCCAGTACTTC

v_call: TRBV15
d_call: -
clone_size: few
j_call: TRBJ2-5
cdr3_aa: CATSTRRGQETQYF
cdr3_nt: TGTGCCACCAGCACCCGCAGGGGCCAAGAGACCCAGTACTTC

v_call: TRBV5-6
d_call: -
clone_size: -
j_call: TRBJ2-7
cdr3_aa: CVSSGDNYEQYF
cdr3_nt: TGTGTCAGCAGCGGGGACAACTACGAGCAGTACTTC

v_call: TRBV20-1
d_call: TRBD2
clone_size: -
j_call: TRBJ2-1
cdr3_aa: CSAFSGRGQNEQFF
cdr3_nt: TGCAGTGCTTTTAGCGGGAGGGGGCAGAATGAGCAGTTCTTC

v_call: TRBV28
d_call: TRBD2
clone_size: -
j_call: TRBJ2-2
cdr3_aa: CASSLTRLAGRTGELFF
cdr3_nt: TGTGCCAGCAGTTTGACGCGACTAGCGGGACGCACCGGGGAGCTGTTTTTT

v_call: TRBV5-1
d_call: -
clone_size: -
j_call: TRBJ1-6
cdr3_aa: CASSLGQSHSPLHF
cdr3_nt: TGCGCCAGCAGCTTGGGGCAGAGCCATTCACCCCTCCACTTT

v_call: TRBV2
d_call: TRBD1
clone_size: -
j_call: TRBJ1-6
cdr3_aa: CASTQGAYNSPLHF
cdr3_nt: TGTGCCAGCACCCAGGGGGCTTACAATTCACCCCTCCACTTT

v_call: TRBV12-5
d_call: -
clone_size: -
j_call: TRBJ2-3
cdr3_aa: CASGLATQYF
cdr3_nt: TGTGCTAGTGGTTTGGCTACGCAGTATTTT

v_call: TRBV20-1
d_call: TRBD1
clone_size: -
j_call: TRBJ1-5
cdr3_aa: CSARGPGQGKGYSNQPQHF
cdr3_nt: TGCAGTGCTAGGGGGCCGGGACAGGGGAAGGGTTATAGCAATCAGCCCCAGCATTTT

v_call: TRBV6-5
d_call: -
clone_size: -
j_call: TRBJ1-4
cdr3_aa: CASSYLWGSGNEKLFF
cdr3_nt: TGTGCCAGCAGTTACCTTTGGGGGTCCGGTAATGAAAAACTGTTTTTT

v_call: TRBV27
d_call: -
clone_size: -
j_call: TRBJ1-2
cdr3_aa: CASSPSRASGIYGYTF
cdr3_nt: TGTGCCAGCAGTCCGTCCCGGGCATCAGGGATTTATGGCTACACCTTC

v_call: TRBV29-1
d_call: -
clone_size: -
j_call: TRBJ1-1
cdr3_aa: CSVRTRGGAFF
cdr3_nt: TGCAGCGTTCGAACCCGGGGGGGAGCTTTCTTT

v_call: TRBV15
d_call: -
clone_size: few
j_call: TRBJ2-3
cdr3_aa: CATSSFRGDTQYF
cdr3_nt: TGTGCCACCAGCAGTTTCAGGGGAGATACGCAGTATTTT

v_call: TRBV7-6
d_call: TRBD2
clone_size: few
j_call: TRBJ2-3
cdr3_aa: CASSLRTRLTDTQYF
cdr3_nt: TGTGCCAGCAGCCTACGGACTAGGCTCACAGATACGCAGTATTTT